What follows is one TCR beta chain and its context. The data belong to a study of blood T cell repertoires in COVID-19. The protocol was immunoSEQ multiplex PCR, while the TCRdb copy is restricted to in-frame clones and leaves out a portion. The sample lists roughly 67,000 clones, roughly 84% occurring once. This CDR3 has 15 residues. Germline CDR1 is SGHAT and CDR2 is FQDESV (reference sequence). The V segment lost 10 bases and the J segment 5 bases; nucleotides outside the gene matches: 12. The receptor comes from a man in his fifties or sixties with active COVID-19. The chain couples TRBV11-1 to TRBJ2-2, with TRBD2 matching 8 bases. The specimen sequenced was peripheral blood. The CDR3 nucleotides read TGTGCCACATACCCCGGGACTAGAAGGACCGGGGAGCTGTTTTTT. Amino acid sequence: CATYPGTRRTGELFF.